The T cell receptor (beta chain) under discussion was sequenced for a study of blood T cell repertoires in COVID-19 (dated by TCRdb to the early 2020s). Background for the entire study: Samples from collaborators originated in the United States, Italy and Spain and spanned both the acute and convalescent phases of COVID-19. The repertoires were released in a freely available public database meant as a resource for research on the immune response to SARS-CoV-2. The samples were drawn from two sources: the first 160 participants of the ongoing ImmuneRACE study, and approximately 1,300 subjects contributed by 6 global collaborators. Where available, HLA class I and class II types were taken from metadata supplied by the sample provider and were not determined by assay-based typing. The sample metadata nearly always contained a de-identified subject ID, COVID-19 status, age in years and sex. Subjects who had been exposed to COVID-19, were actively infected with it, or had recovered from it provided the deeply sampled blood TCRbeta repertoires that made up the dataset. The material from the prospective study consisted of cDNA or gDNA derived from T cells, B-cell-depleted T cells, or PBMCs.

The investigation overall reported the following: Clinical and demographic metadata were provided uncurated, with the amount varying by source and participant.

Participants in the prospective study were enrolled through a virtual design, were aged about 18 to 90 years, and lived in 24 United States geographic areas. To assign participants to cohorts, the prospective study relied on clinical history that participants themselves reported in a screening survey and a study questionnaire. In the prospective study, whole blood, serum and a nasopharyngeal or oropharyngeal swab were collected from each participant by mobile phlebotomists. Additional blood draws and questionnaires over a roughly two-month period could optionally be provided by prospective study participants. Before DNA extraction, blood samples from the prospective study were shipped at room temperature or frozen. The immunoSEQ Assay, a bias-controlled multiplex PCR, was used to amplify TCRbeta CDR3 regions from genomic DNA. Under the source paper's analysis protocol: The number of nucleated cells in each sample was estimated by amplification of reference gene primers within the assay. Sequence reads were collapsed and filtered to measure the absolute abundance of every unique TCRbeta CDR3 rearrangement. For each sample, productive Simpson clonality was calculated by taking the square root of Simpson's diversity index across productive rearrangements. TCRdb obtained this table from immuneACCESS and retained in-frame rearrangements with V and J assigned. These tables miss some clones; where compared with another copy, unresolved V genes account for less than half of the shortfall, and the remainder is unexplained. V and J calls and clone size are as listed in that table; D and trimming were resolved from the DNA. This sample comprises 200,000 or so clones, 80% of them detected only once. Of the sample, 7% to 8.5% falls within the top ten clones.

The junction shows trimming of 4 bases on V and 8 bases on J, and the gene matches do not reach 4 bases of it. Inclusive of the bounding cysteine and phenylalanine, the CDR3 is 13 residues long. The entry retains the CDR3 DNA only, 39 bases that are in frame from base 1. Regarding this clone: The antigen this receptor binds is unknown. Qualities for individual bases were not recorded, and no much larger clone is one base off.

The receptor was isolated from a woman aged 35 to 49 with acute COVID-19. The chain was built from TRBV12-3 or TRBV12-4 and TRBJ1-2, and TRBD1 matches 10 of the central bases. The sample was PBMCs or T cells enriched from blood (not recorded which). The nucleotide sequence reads TGTGCCAGCAGTTCCGGGACAGGGGTGGGCTACACCTTC. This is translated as CASSSGTGVGYTF.